This is a list of T cell receptor beta chains from one sample in a study of cytomegalovirus exposure and HLA in healthy donors. Generated by immunoSEQ multiplex PCR, the TCRdb table keeps only in-frame clones and is missing some. Here the sample spans more than 200,000 clones, 90% being singletons. Sequenced input: PBMCs. These receptors originate from a woman in her twenties or thirties in good health and CMV-seronegative. Both conserved end residues are trimmed from each CDR3. Fields, in order: D gene, V gene, CDR3 protein. D genes are given only for firm matches.

D: TRBD2
V: TRBV4-1
CDR3: ASSHRGSGSYEQY

D: TRBD2
V: TRBV4-1
CDR3: ASSQDPTSGRARPYNEQF

D: -
V: TRBV28
CDR3: ASSRPNSNQPQH

D: -
V: TRBV28
CDR3: ASTPASDYNEQF

D: -
V: TRBV5-1
CDR3: ASSSGADGEQY

D: -
V: TRBV25-1
CDR3: ASSGLNNEQF

D: -
V: TRBV28
CDR3: ASSASGIMYEQY

D: -
V: TRBV19
CDR3: ASKAQGNNQPQH

D: TRBD1
V: TRBV6-5
CDR3: ASTNTGDEQY

D: TRBD2
V: TRBV27
CDR3: ASSSGLANSYEQY

D: TRBD2
V: TRBV6-5
CDR3: ASSRLAGGADTQY

D: TRBD1
V: TRBV5-6
CDR3: ASSFGQGGIQY

D: TRBD1
V: TRBV15
CDR3: ATSTPDRGQETQY

D: TRBD1
V: TRBV4-1
CDR3: ASSQRQGEQY

D: -
V: TRBV6-5
CDR3: ASRVANTGELF

D: -
V: TRBV29-1
CDR3: SVVGANTEAF

D: TRBD1
V: TRBV7-9
CDR3: ASSDGQAISYEQY

D: TRBD1
V: TRBV9
CDR3: ASSPGQGETQY

D: TRBD2
V: TRBV28
CDR3: ASSFNSGSFTGELF

D: -
V: TRBV30
CDR3: AWSGIGVNTEAF

D: -
V: TRBV27
CDR3: ASSLTRGDYEQY

D: -
V: TRBV28
CDR3: ASSLEGGGDTQY

D: -
V: TRBV28
CDR3: AVRGTAGEQY

D: -
V: TRBV25-1
CDR3: ASSGRRHAGPGQETQY

D: -
V: TRBV7-2
CDR3: ASSFAQGGFEQY

D: TRBD2
V: TRBV11-2
CDR3: ASSLWSGGGRPYEQY